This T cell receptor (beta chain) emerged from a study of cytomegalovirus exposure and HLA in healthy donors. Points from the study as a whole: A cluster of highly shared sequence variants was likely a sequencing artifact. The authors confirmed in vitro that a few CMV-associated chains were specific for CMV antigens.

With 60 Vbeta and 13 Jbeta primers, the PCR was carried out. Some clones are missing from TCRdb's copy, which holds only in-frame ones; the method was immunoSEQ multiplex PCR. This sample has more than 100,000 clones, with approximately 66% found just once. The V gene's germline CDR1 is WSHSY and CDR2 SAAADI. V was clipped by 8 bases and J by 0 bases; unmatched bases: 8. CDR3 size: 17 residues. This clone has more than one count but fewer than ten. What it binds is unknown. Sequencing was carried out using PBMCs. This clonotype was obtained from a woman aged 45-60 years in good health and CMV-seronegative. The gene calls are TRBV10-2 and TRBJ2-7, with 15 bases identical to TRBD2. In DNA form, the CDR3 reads TGCGCCAGCCTACCGGGACTAGCGGGAGGTCGCTCCTACGAGCAGTACTTC. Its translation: CASLPGLAGGRSYEQYF.